This is a list of T cell receptor beta chains from one sample in a study of CD8 T cells in Susac syndrome. TCRdb itself ran the immunoSEQ multiplex PCR reads through MiXCR, one entry per CDR3 protein. The sample holds about 130,000 distinct CDR3 sequences; around 95% are singletons and the top ten take less than 0.25%. The sample consisted of CD8+ T cells from PBMCs. Source of these receptors: a human donor with Susac syndrome. The conserved cysteine and the conserved F or W are not part of the CDR3 here. A D gene is named only where the DNA matches it firmly.

12	NA	TRBV20-1	TRBJ2-1	SARDLKLDNEQF
13	NA	TRBV29-1	TRBJ2-1	SVEDWGPQSNEQF
14	TRBD2	TRBV4-3	TRBJ2-1	ASSPEGRENPNEQF
15	NA	TRBV4-2	TRBJ1-5	ASSLAEGTEGNQPQH
13	NA	TRBV18	TRBJ2-7	ASSRPGQNLYEQY
15	TRBD2	TRBV5-6	TRBJ2-3	ASSFHPAGARTDTQY
12	NA	TRBV7-9	TRBJ1-2	ASSARDYEYGYT
12	NA	TRBV6-5	TRBJ2-3	ASSYSNVADTQY
12	TRBD2	TRBV5-1	TRBJ2-7	ASSSGGRGDEQY
16	NA	TRBV6-5	TRBJ2-4	ASSSPVTGHIAKNIQY
13	NA	TRBV6-2/TRBV6-3	TRBJ2-2	ASSISRTFTGELF
10	NA	TRBV5-4	TRBJ1-2	ASGQISDGYT
10	NA	TRBV5-6	TRBJ1-4	ASSSRDGKLF
14	NA	TRBV27	TRBJ2-7	ASSLVWLGGEGEQY
12	NA	TRBV28	TRBJ2-7	ASTQGTGPHEQY
11	NA	TRBV28	TRBJ2-7	ASSSPGSYEQY
10	TRBD1	TRBV27	TRBJ2-5	ASSPGQGAVY
12	TRBD1	TRBV9	TRBJ2-7	ASSLGTGAGEQY
11	NA	TRBV7-3	TRBJ1-5	ASSSYPNQPQH
11	NA	TRBV2	TRBJ2-2	ASSLPFAGELF
13	NA	TRBV29-1	TRBJ2-5	SVENTGEDQETQY
13	NA	TRBV4-1	TRBJ2-7	ASSQDREDSYEQY
13	TRBD2	TRBV28	TRBJ2-2	ASSSSGRITGELF
11	NA	TRBV20-1	TRBJ2-7	SASPREQYEQY
10	NA	TRBV7-9	TRBJ2-7	ASTRPGDEQY
11	NA	TRBV11-2	TRBJ1-6	ASSLAASSPLH
12	NA	TRBV4-2	TRBJ1-1	ASSRVLGVTEAF
14	TRBD1	TRBV20-1	TRBJ1-1	SAVVGDRGQNTEAF
13	NA	TRBV18	TRBJ2-1	ASPPDSSQGNEQF
13	NA	TRBV9	TRBJ2-3	ASSVSGSLTDTQY
15	NA	TRBV7-6	TRBJ2-4	ASSLRSFPDAKNIQY
13	TRBD1	TRBV5-1	TRBJ2-1	ASSSGQGTKNEQF